This T cell receptor (beta chain) was profiled in a study of T cell responses to AZD1222 COVID-19 vaccine (dated by TCRdb to about 2021). Looking at the study overall: Because spike-specific TCR depth and breadth did not differ between the two schedules, AZD1222 recipients who got a second dose at roughly 4 weeks were pooled with those who got a second dose at roughly 12 weeks. TCR sequencing covered over 230 trial participants: approximately 200 given two doses of AZD1222 and around 26 given two doses of MenACWY control vaccine. Trial participants were enrolled by age into subgroups of 18-55, 56-69 and 70-plus years, and about 150, 27 and 61 TCR-sequenced participants, respectively, were included in these subgroups.

The CDR3 regions of human TCRbeta chains were subjected to immunosequencing. Under the source paper's analysis protocol: TCRs in the repertoires were matched against a reference library of SARS-CoV-2-specific TCRs that had been generated with the MIRA antigen-specificity platform. Breadth meant the fraction of unique TCRs that were SARS-CoV-2-associated, whereas depth meant the fraction of total T cells that were SARS-CoV-2-associated. Each spike-specific TCR was assigned to its reactive spike region and to a CD4 or CD8 class using the MIRA data. Log10-transformed breadth and depth values were compared by one-way ANOVA with Sidak's multiple comparisons tests. This is the immuneACCESS table as TCRdb keeps it, with only in-frame sequences that have V and J called. A part of the clones is gone; compared with another copy, unresolved V genes explain less than half, and the rest is unexplained. That table furnishes V, J and clone size, whereas the DNA furnished D and trimming. The sample table lists around 130,000 clones, 80% to 90% of them with a count of one. Together, the top ten hold approximately 3.4% of the sample.

The CDR3, cysteine through phenylalanine, is 15 amino acids long. The entry retains the CDR3 DNA only, 45 bases that are in frame from base 1. Sequences MNHEY (CDR1) and SMNVEV (CDR2) are obtained from the germline V gene (reference sequence). About this clone itself: Which antigen it targets is not known. Germline is not matched at one junction end, which may reflect a read error.

Reading the label with the study, this specimen's time point is: baseline before first vaccination. Samples from vaccinated people were obtained from the UK trials COV001 and COV002, which included a single-blind randomized controlled phase 2/3 trial of AZD1222 (ChAdOx1 nCoV-19) in healthy adults. For TCRbeta chain sequencing, PBMC samples were collected from trial participants at day 0 and at day 28 after the second dose. The paper as a whole reports these results and caveats: Vaccine-associated CD4 TCRs spanned the whole spike protein, with dominant responses in regions 160-218 and 743-854. Conclusions about previously exposed vaccinees were limited because only a handful of AZD1222 recipients were SARS-CoV-2 seropositive at baseline. Because no samples from the day 14 peak response were available, repertoires could be characterized only after the peak T cell response. Reportedly, almost half of the unique spike-specific TCRs recognized epitopes lying outside the regions that are mutated in the B.1.351 and B.1.1.7 variants. The 56-69-year group was small, and its depth increase did not reach significance, likely because of low power. Most participants were white British and females outnumbered males, and the authors suggested that clonal diversity may have been underestimated. A significant rise in spike-specific TCR breadth and depth was observed after two AZD1222 doses relative to day 0 and relative to MenACWY recipients.

The V and J segments used are TRBV27 and TRBJ1-6; the D gene cannot be resolved reliably. The TCR originated in an adult in good health. This sample comprised peripheral blood, obtained on day 0 of AZD1222 vaccination. The encoded CDR3 is CASNPLGSFNSPLHF. The nucleotide sequence reads TGTGCCAGCAATCCTCTAGGGAGTTTTAATTCGCCCCTCCACTTT.